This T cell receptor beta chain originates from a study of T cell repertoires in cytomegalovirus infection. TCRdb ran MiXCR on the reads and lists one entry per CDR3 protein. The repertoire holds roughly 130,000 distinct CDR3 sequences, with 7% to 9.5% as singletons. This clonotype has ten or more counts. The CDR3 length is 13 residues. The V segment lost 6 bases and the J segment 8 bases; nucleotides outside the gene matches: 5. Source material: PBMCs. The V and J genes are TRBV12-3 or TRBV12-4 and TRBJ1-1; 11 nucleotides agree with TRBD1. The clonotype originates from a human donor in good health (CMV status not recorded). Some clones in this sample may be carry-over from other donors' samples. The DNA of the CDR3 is TGTGCCAGCAGCCTTGGACAGGGGGCAGAAGCTTTCTTT. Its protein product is CASSLGQGAEAFF.